A single T cell receptor (beta chain) is shown here with its context. The antigen remains unidentified. The sample comes from a study of identical twins. Study results and limitations: The authors noted that invariant MAIT and iNKT cells could partly confound zero-insertion analyses.

Carrying unique molecular identifiers, the cDNA also gained a universal primer site through template switching. TCRdb passed the 5' RACE reads through MiXCR, listing each CDR3 protein once. Of 500,000 or so distinct CDR3 sequences in the sample, less than 25% are singletons; the top ten hold roughly 0.9%. The same sample was also studied in work on T cells expressing NK-cell markers. From that paper: Repertoire data for TCR beta were derived from sorted T cells (CD3+CD56+NKG2C+, CD3+CD56+NKG2C- and CD3+CD56-NKG2C+).

Sequencing was carried out using CD4+ T cells sorted from blood. The sequence derives from a woman under 30 in good health.

As DNA, the CDR3 is TGCAGTGCCGTAGCGGGGGGACAAGAGACCCAGTACTTC. As protein: CSAVAGGQETQYF. The rearrangement joins TRBV20-1 to TRBJ2-5, with 10 bases lining up with TRBD2. V was clipped by 6 bases and J by 2 bases; unmatched bases: 3. CDR1 is DFQATT, CDR2 SNEGSKA, per germline (reference sequence). CDR3 length equals 13 residues.